A single T cell receptor beta chain is shown here with its context. There is no known antigen for this receptor. Germline and junction disagree at one end, which may indicate a read error. To demonstrate the VDJtools post-analysis software, TCR beta repertoires were profiled from the peripheral blood of roughly 14 young patients with multiple sclerosis. The multiple sclerosis patients were children and adolescents ranging in age from roughly 6 to 15 years. The record originates from a study of post-analysis software for immune sequencing data (dated by TCRdb to the mid-2010s). Background on the whole study: Relapsing-remitting, secondary progressive and progressive-relapsing multiple sclerosis were recorded as disease courses, and subtype annotation was lacking for some patients. The multiple sclerosis patient repertoires were compared with about a dozen previously published healthy control repertoires from donors aged about 6 to 26 years. A subset of samples was prepared in parallel using single-end sample barcoding, then pooled and co-amplified after Illumina adapter ligation. Overall study outcomes, separate from this receptor: The control group was slightly older than the multiple sclerosis patient group. Multiple sclerosis patients had significantly lower normalized Chao1 diversity than controls, a result that suggests substantial peripheral T-cell clonal expansion. Direct clustering with F measure showed strong co-clustering of samples prepared in the same batch, prompting a batch-effect correction.

Libraries were made using PCR. Sequencing used an Illumina HiSeq 2500. To reduce PCR and sequencing biases, unique molecular identifiers were incorporated into the TCR beta cDNA libraries. Roughly 500,000 cDNA molecules were obtained per 1 to 10 million input T cells, so each molecule approximated one T cell. The patient libraries were prepared and sequenced using the same protocol as the earlier healthy control dataset. Within a given batch, samples were prepared together, multiplexed and sequenced on the same HiSeq lane. Per the authors' processing: Raw barcoded reads were processed with MIGEC, discarding single-read molecular identifier groups before consensus assembly and CDR3 extraction. Clonotype tables were post-analysed with VDJtools, normalizing diversity by down-sampling all datasets to the smallest sample size. Repertoire overlap clustering matched CDR3 amino acid but not nucleotide sequences to correct batch-related cross-sample contamination. Starting from the raw public reads, TCRdb applied fastp trimming at Q25, assembled clones with MiXCR and retained in-frame beta chains. Rows with one shared CDR3 protein collapse into an entry with the most common genes and DNA. Here the V and J calls rest on TCRdb's processing, not on the authors' analysis. In all, the sample holds roughly 800,000 distinct CDR3 sequences, and around 50% of those were seen once. The leading ten clones occupy approximately 4.2% of the sample.

The receptor's source is a girl between 10 and 17 years old with multiple sclerosis. Specimen: blood.

CDR3 sequence: CASSSGRSSYKQYF. The DNA sequence follows: TGTGCCAGCAGTTCCGGGAGGAGCTCCTACAAGCAGTACTTC. Rearrangement joined TRBV12-3 or TRBV12-4 to TRBJ2-7, with TRBD2 matching 7 junction bases. The CDR3 goes from the cysteine to the phenylalanine over 14 residues. Of all the DNA, just the CDR3 is kept, 42 bases in frame from base 1.